These 30 T cell receptor beta chains came from one sample sequenced in a study of tumor-infiltrating lymphocytes in primary liver carcinoma. Starting from approximately 0.45 ug of total RNA, TCR beta cDNA was produced with a primer in the constant region. Researchers made the TCR beta libraries by running three nested multiplex PCR rounds with slightly modified ARM-PCR. A C-beta reverse primer was combined with TRBV1-TRBV30 forward primers in the first two PCR rounds, and each round had roughly 11 cycles. TCRdb analysed the multiplex PCR reads with MiXCR anew, one entry per CDR3 protein. Seen here are over 100,000 distinct CDR3 sequences, 65% to 75% observed once, and the top ten hold over 8%. RNA and DNA were co-extracted from about 20-30 mg of unsorted bulk tissue. The source material was tumor-adjacent normal liver tissue. These receptors were taken from a woman aged 55-75 years with primary liver carcinoma and hepatitis B virus infection.

On this clonotype: Mismatch with germline at one junction end may stem from a read error. The chain joins TRBV6-6 to TRBJ2-7; maybe TRBD1 (7 bases). Germline CDR1 MNHNY, CDR2 SVGAGI (reference sequence). This CDR3 region has 16 residues. This CDR3 reads CATSSPMAGGSVEKYF. In DNA form, the CDR3 reads TGTGCCACCAGTTCGCCCATGGCAGGGGGGAGTGTCGAGAAGTACTTC.

A remark on this clonotype: Its ends do not fully match the called genes, so a read error is possible. The J gene is TRBJ1-2, the V gene TRBV6-2 or TRBV6-3; TRBD1 agrees at 10 bases. The CDR3 totals 14 residues. Germline lookup yields CDR1 MNHEY and CDR2 SVGEGT. The CDR3 is CVSRGQGTNYGYTF. CDR3 nucleotides: TGTGTCAGCAGGGGACAGGGGACAAATTATGGCTACACCTTC.

The gene calls are TRBV5-6 and TRBJ2-3; a weak D match, TRBD2 (6 bases). Trimming left V 4 bases short and J 11 bases short, with 20 bases between. The length of the CDR3 is 14 residues. Per germline, CDR1 SGHDT and CDR2 YYEEEE. In nucleotides, the CDR3 is TGTGCCAGCAGCCGGAGGGCGATTACAAATATGCAGTATTTT. Its translation is CASSRRAITNMQYF.

Turning to this clonotype: One junction end does not reproduce the germline sequence, and a read error may be involved. The DNA of the CDR3 is TGCAGCGGTTCGCGGGGACTTCGACTAGCGGAAGGCAATGTGCAGTTCTTC. Protein product: CSGSRGLRLAEGNVQFF. This chain uses TRBV29-1 with TRBJ2-1; 9 nucleotides align to TRBD2. The CDR3 extends over 17 amino acids. The V gene's germline CDR1 is SQVTM and CDR2 ANQGSEA.

Notes on this clonotype: The DNA is omitted, as the CDR3 cannot be located on it reliably, and the CDR3 follows TCRdb's listing. This chain links TRBV11-3 with TRBJ2-1; the D call TRBD1 from the table was never checked on the DNA. The CDR3 spans 14 amino acids, including both terminal residues. CDR1 is SGHNT, CDR2 YENEEA, per germline. The CDR3 loop reads CASGPGSAPGEQFF.

Ten or more counts support this clonotype. The chain links TRBV6-5 to TRBJ1-2; D gene unclear. The germline gives CDR1 MNHEY, CDR2 SVGAGI. Trimming cost V 5 bases and J 2 bases, with 6 bases left between them. The CDR3 loop spans 12 amino acids. The CDR3 DNA sequence: TGTGCCAGCAGTGGAGTCAACTATGGCTACACCTTC. Protein sequence: CASSGVNYGYTF.

The CDR3 nucleotides read TGTGTCAACAGCGATACAGGGGGGAGAGGTAATGAGCAGTTCTTC. Protein: CVNSDTGGRGNEQFF. The chain uses TRBV11-1 and TRBJ2-1; 8 bases fit TRBD1. The CDR3 runs 15 residues. Germline V gives CDR1 SGHAT, CDR2 FQDESV (reference sequence). The full variable domain, in which reference TRBV11-1 and TRBJ2-1 provide the parts outside the CDR3, is EAEVAQSPRYKITEKSQAVAFWCDPISGHATLYWYRQILGQGPELLVQFQDESVVDDSQLPKDRFSAERLKGVDSTLKIQPAELGDSAMYLCVNSDTGGRGNEQFFGPGTRLTVL.

Notes on this clonotype: This may be a read error: a much more frequent sequence differs by one nucleotide. The chain couples TRBV28 to TRBJ1-5, with 8 bases matching TRBD1. The germline V gene encodes CDR1 MDHEN and CDR2 SYDVKM. This CDR3 is 15 amino acids long. CDR3 residues: CTSSHPGGAAQPQHF. The CDR3, as DNA: TGTACCAGCAGCCATCCAGGGGGCGCGGCTCAGCCCCAGCATTTT.

Note on this clonotype: The junction differs from germline at one of its ends, possibly a read error. The gene calls are TRBV29-1 and TRBJ2-3, with 9 bases that match TRBD2. The germline V gene encodes CDR1 SQVTM and CDR2 ANQGSEA. The CDR3 consists of 18 residues. CDR3 residues: CSIRTCGRALMVTDTQYF. The CDR3 bases are TGCAGCATTAGGACTTGCGGGAGGGCATTAATGGTCACAGATACGCAGTATTTC.

This clonotype was seen more than once but under ten times. This chain uses TRBV5-1 with TRBJ2-5; D not resolved. Trimming pared 4 bases from V and 6 bases from J, leaving 16 bases between. This CDR3 comprises 14 residues. The germline V gene has CDR1 SGHRS and CDR2 YFSETQ. The CDR3 sequence is CASSHGHKGKTQYF. The CDR3 coding sequence is TGCGCCAGCAGCCACGGCCATAAGGGAAAGACCCAGTACTTC.

As concerns this clonotype: A read error may explain this, as a much larger clone is one base away. The rearrangement uses TRBV5-1 and TRBJ2-1; D is undetermined. Germline loops: CDR1 SGHRS, CDR2 YFSETQ. The CDR3 covers 14 residues. In DNA, the CDR3 is TGCACCAGCAGCTTGTCGGCCCTATACAATGAGCAGTTCTTC. It specifies CTSSLSALYNEQFF.

As for this clonotype: The junction does not match germline at one end; this may be a read error. The gene calls are TRBV11-2 and TRBJ2-7, with 8 bases identical to TRBD2. The V gene's germline CDR1 is SGHAT and CDR2 FQNNGV. The CDR3 contains 20 residues. The DNA of the CDR3 is TGTGTCAGCAGCGCCATTTCCCAACTATCGGGAGGGCAGAAACCCTACGAGCAGTACTTC. Amino acid sequence: CVSSAISQLSGGQKPYEQYF.

A few counts support this clonotype. This chain links TRBV29-1 with TRBJ2-5; possibly TRBD1 for D (6 bases). Germline values: CDR1 SQVTM, CDR2 ANQGSEA. The CDR3 spans 12 residues. The V gene lost 7 bases and the J gene lost 4 bases, with 13 bases spanning the gap. Here the CDR3 reads CSGMDSGETQYF. The CDR3 bases are TGCAGCGGTATGGACAGTGGAGAGACCCAGTACTTC.

Points on this clonotype: Here the CDR3 omits its conserved ending phenylalanine or tryptophan, so a read error is the likely source. The limits of the CDR3 on the DNA are not certain, so only TCRdb's listed CDR3 is given. The CDR3 sequence: CSVAGGPYSGANVLTL. The rearrangement uses TRBV29-1 and TRBJ2-6. Germline CDR1 is SQVTM and CDR2 is ANQGSEA. The CDR3 is 16 amino acids long, termini counted.

With respect to this clonotype: The junction and the germline gene differ at one end; a read error may be behind it. The rearrangement joins TRBV29-1 to TRBJ2-2; D is perhaps TRBD1 (8 bases). CDR3 size: 16 residues. CDR1 SQVTM and CDR2 ANQGSEA come from the germline V gene. The CDR3 DNA reads as TGCAGCACGAAACCGGGACAGGCAGAGCGGGACGGGGAGCGGTTTTTT. Amino acids: CSTKPGQAERDGERFF.

Regarding this clonotype: The junction and the germline gene differ at one end; a read error may be behind it. The chain couples TRBV11-3 to TRBJ2-1; 10 nucleotides align to TRBD2. This CDR3 is 15 amino acids long. Germline-derived CDR1 and CDR2 are SGHNT and YENEEA. The CDR3 spells CASCLGTSGKLEQLF. In DNA, the CDR3 is TGTGCCAGCTGCTTAGGAACTAGCGGGAAACTTGAGCAGCTCTTC.

This clonotype was recorded a few times. The chain combines TRBV20-1 with TRBJ2-7, with 8 bases identical to TRBD1. V lost 8 bases and J lost 4; bases outside the gene matches: 13. The CDR3 length is 14 residues. The germline gives CDR1 DFQATT, CDR2 SNEGSKA (reference sequence). CDR3 region: CSKLGQGGLYEQYF. CDR3 in DNA: TGCAGTAAACTAGGACAGGGTGGACTTTACGAGCAGTACTTC.

A note on this clonotype: One end of the junction varies from germline; a read error may be responsible. The V gene is TRBV29-1, the J gene TRBJ1-2; no clear D gene. This CDR3 has 10 residues. Germline V CDR1 and CDR2: SQVTM, ANQGSEA. CDR3: CSVELNGYAF. For the CDR3, the DNA is TGCAGCGTTGAGCTTAATGGCTACGCCTTC.

The table lists this clonotype with a count of one. A much larger clone is a single base away; this may be a read error. The rearrangement uses TRBV28 and TRBJ2-1; TRBD2 agrees at 7 bases. This CDR3 has 17 residues. Germline loops: CDR1 MDHEN, CDR2 SYDVKM. V shed 8 bases and J 1 base; nucleotides not matched to a gene: 14. CDR3 sequence (DNA): TGTGCCAGCCTCCGTATACTAGCGAGCTCATCCTACAATGAGCAGTTCTTC. Its protein is CASLRILASSSYNEQFF. The complete variable domain, with remaining parts taken from reference TRBV28 and TRBJ2-1, reads DVKVTQSSRYLVKRTGEKVFLECVQDMDHENMFWYRQDPGLGLRLIYFSYDVKMKEKGDIPEGYSVSREKKERFSLILESASTNQTSMYLCASLRILASSSYNEQFFGPGTRLTVL.

Details on this clonotype: Because the CDR3 is missing its conserved closing phenylalanine or tryptophan, this is likely a read error. The V and J genes are TRBV11-2 and TRBJ2-1; D not certain. V dropped 2 bases and J dropped 8 bases, with 22 bases sitting between them. Germline values: CDR1 SGHAT, CDR2 FQNNGV. The CDR3 spans 17 residues. CDR3 amino acids: CASSLTPTTFVNDEQFL. As DNA, the CDR3 is TGTGCCAGCAGCTTAACCCCAACAACGTTCGTCAACGATGAGCAGTTCTTA.

This clonotype was seen ten or more times. This chain uses TRBV14 with TRBJ1-1; 7 bases align to TRBD1. CDR1 and CDR2 (germline): SGHDN, FVKESK. The CDR3 is made up of 17 amino acids. The V and J ends lost 4 bases and 1 base, in that order; junction bases with no gene match: 12. CDR3: CASSPFRDSLWNTEAFF. The CDR3 DNA sequence: TGTGCCAGCAGCCCCTTTCGGGACAGTCTTTGGAACACTGAAGCTTTCTTT.

In the case of this clonotype: A single base separates this from a much larger clone, so it may be a read error. This chain connects TRBV28 to TRBJ2-7; 14 nucleotides line up with TRBD2. The CDR3 spans 16 residues. V dropped 7 bases and J dropped 2; count of bases not matched to a gene: 7. Looked up from germline, CDR1 is MDHEN and CDR2 is SYDVKM. In DNA form, the CDR3 reads TGTGCCAGCAATGGGACTAGCGGGGGCCTGACCTACGAGCAGTACTTC. It is translated as CASNGTSGGLTYEQYF.

The J gene is TRBJ2-3, the V gene TRBV6-5; tentatively, D is TRBD2 (6 bases). CDR3 size: 17 residues. The germline V gene encodes CDR1 MNHEY and CDR2 SVGAGI. V was pared by 4 bases and J by 3 bases, with 20 bases between. CDR3 coding DNA: TGTGCCAGCAGTTCCCGGGACTGGGGAGAAGGGACAGATACGCAGTATTTT. Encoded protein: CASSSRDWGEGTDTQYF.

This rearrangement joins TRBV29-1 to TRBJ2-7, with TRBD1 matching over 11 bases. Germline-derived CDR1 and CDR2 are SQVTM and ANQGSEA. V was pared by 8 bases and J by 1 base, with 7 bases of the junction left unmatched. CDR3 length equals 14 residues. CDR3 residues: CSMPGTGGSYEQYF. In nucleotides, the CDR3 is TGCAGCATGCCTGGGACAGGGGGTTCCTACGAGCAGTACTTC.

About this clonotype: The junction shows a germline mismatch at one end, possibly a read error. The rearrangement uses TRBV6-5 and TRBJ1-6; the D gene is possibly TRBD1 (6 bases). Germline V gene lookup returns CDR1 MNHEY and CDR2 SVGAGI. The CDR3 runs 14 residues. The CDR3 reads CANSYRQENSPLHF. CDR3 in DNA: TGTGCCAACAGTTACCGACAGGAAAATTCACCCCTACACTTT.

A few counts support this clonotype. The chain uses TRBV19 and TRBJ2-1; a weak D match, TRBD2 (5 bases). CDR3 length: 16 residues. The V end lost 0 bases, the J end lost 7 bases, and 16 bases lay between the germline ends. The germline V gene has CDR1 LNHDA and CDR2 SQIVND (reference sequence). For the CDR3, the DNA is TGTGCCAGTAGTATAGAACACGGGGATGGTAGAAATGAGCAGTTCTTC. It is translated as CASSIEHGDGRNEQFF.

With respect to this clonotype: This may come from a read error, since a much larger clone is one base off. V usage is TRBV7-9 and J usage is TRBJ1-4; D gene unclear. The CDR3 totals 16 residues. CDR1 is SEHNR and CDR2 is FQNEAQ in the germline V gene (reference sequence). CDR3 sequence: CVSSLKGSATNEKLFF. CDR3 sequence (DNA): TGTGTCAGCAGCTTAAAAGGGTCTGCAACTAATGAAAAACTGTTTTTT.

In the case of this clonotype: It is unclear where the CDR3 begins or ends on the DNA, so no DNA is shown, and the CDR3 is as TCRdb lists it. This rearrangement joins TRBV29-1 to TRBJ2-3; the table gives TRBD1 as D, unverified against the DNA. Germline CDR1 is SQVTM and CDR2 is ANQGSEA. Ends included, the CDR3 has 12 residues. The CDR3 loop is CSVAPGADTHLF.

By proportion, this clonotype is medium-sized (0.01 to 0.1%). The V and J genes are TRBV11-3 and TRBJ2-2, with D tentatively TRBD1 or TRBD2 (5 bases each). Trimming took 6 bases from V and 0 from J, leaving 20 bases between them. Germline loops: CDR1 SGHNT, CDR2 YENEEA. There are 18 residues in the CDR3. The CDR3 coding sequence is TGTGCCAGCAGAACCAGGGTTAGGGACCGAACGAACACCGGGGAGCTGTTTTTT. Its translation is CASRTRVRDRTNTGELFF. Drawing the rest from reference TRBV11-3 and TRBJ2-2, the complete variable domain is EAGVVQSPRYKIIEKKQPVAFWCNPISGHNTLYWYLQNLGQGPELLIRYENEEAVDDSQLPKDRFSAERLKGVDSTLKIQPAELGDSAVYLCASRTRVRDRTNTGELFFGEGSRLTVL.

This clonotype has just one count. The V call is TRBV20-1, the J call TRBJ2-1; D not certain. Germline values: CDR1 DFQATT, CDR2 SNEGSKA (reference sequence). Trimming shortened V by 0 bases and J by 9 bases, and 9 bases separated the two germline ends. The CDR3 is 12 residues long. The CDR3 DNA reads TGCAGTGCTAGAGATCTAAGTGCTGAGCAGTTCTTC. Translating gives CSARDLSAEQFF.